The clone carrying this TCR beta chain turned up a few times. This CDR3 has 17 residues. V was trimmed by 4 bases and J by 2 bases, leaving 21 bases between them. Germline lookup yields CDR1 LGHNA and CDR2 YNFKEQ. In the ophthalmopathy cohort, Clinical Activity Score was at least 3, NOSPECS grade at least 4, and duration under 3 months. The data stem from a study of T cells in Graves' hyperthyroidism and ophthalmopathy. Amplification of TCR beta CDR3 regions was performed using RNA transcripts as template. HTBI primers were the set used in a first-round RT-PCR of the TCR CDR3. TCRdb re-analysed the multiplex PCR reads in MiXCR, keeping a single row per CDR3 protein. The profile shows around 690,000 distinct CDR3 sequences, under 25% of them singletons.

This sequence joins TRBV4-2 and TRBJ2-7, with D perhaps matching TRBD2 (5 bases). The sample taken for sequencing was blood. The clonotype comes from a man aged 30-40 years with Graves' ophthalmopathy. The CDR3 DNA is TGTGCCAGCAGCCCCGTAGGCGGGCTCAGTGGAGCCTACGAGCAGTACTTC. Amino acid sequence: CASSPVGGLSGAYEQYF.